A single sample is the source of the 3 T cell receptor beta chains below, sequenced in a study of blood T cell repertoires in COVID-19. The repertoire was sequenced with immunoSEQ multiplex PCR; TCRdb's copy has only in-frame clones and lacks some. The sample carries approximately 670,000 clones, about 90% recorded once. The source material was peripheral blood. The receptor source for this set is a woman under 30 with acute or convalescent COVID-19.

V and J are TRBV24-1 and TRBJ1-2; 9 bases line up with TRBD1. With 4 bases clipped from V and 7 bases from J, the junction kept 9 bases outside the gene matches. CDR3 size: 15 residues. The germline V gene has CDR1 KGHDR and CDR2 SFDVKD. The CDR3 reads CATSDQQGATGGYTF. The CDR3 coding sequence is TGTGCCACCAGTGACCAACAGGGGGCTACGGGTGGCTACACCTTC.

V and J are TRBV28 and TRBJ2-7, with D possibly TRBD2 on 7 matching bases. V was shortened by 6 bases and J by 2 bases, with 14 bases between the two germline ends. This CDR3 is built from 14 residues. In germline, CDR1 is MDHEN, CDR2 SYDVKM. CDR3 sequence reads: CASRLAGGPYEQYF. CDR3 coding DNA: TGTGCCAGCAGGTTAGCCGGGGGGCCCTACGAGCAGTACTTC.

The chain uses TRBV2 and TRBJ2-7; TRBD1 matches at 9 bases. V trimming: 6 bases; J trimming: 6 bases; junction bases outside the gene matches: 9. Germline assignment: CDR1 SNHLY and CDR2 FYNNEI. The CDR3 covers 14 residues. CDR3 DNA sequence: TGTGCCAGCAGCCCGCGGACAGGGGACGTCGAGCAGTACTTC. Translating it yields CASSPRTGDVEQYF. Combining the CDR3 with reference TRBV2 and TRBJ2-7 gives the whole variable domain EPEVTQTPSHQVTQMGQEVILRCVPISNHLYFYWYRQILGQKVEFLVSFYNNEISEKSEIFDDQFSVERPDGSNFTLKIRSTKLEDSAMYFCASSPRTGDVEQYFGPGTRLTVT.